Reported below is one TCR beta chain. Its antigen is undetermined. This specimen comes from a study of T cells after yellow fever vaccination. Study conclusions and caveats: FACS-sorted repertoires could contain abundant clonotypes contaminating from the bulk population. Few clonotypes appeared in both CD4 and CD8 compartments.

TCRdb reprocessed the 5' RACE reads with MiXCR, giving one entry per CDR3 protein. Found here are about 320,000 distinct CDR3 sequences, 4% to 5.5% of them singletons; the top ten hold 19%. Trimming took 8 bases from V and 5 from J, leaving 27 bases between them. Germline CDR1 reads WSHSY; CDR2 reads SAAADI. This CDR3 is 17 amino acids long. The chain is built from TRBV10-2 and TRBJ1-1, with a tentative D call TRBD1 (6 bases). The sequence was collected from a man aged 18-30 years who received the YFV17D yellow fever vaccine. The specimen comprised PBMCs, sampled 15 days after the yellow fever booster vaccination. CDR3 region: CASRRGGHGGRETEAFF. In DNA, the CDR3 is TGCGCCAGCCGACGCGGGGGGCACGGCGGACGGGAAACTGAAGCTTTCTTT.